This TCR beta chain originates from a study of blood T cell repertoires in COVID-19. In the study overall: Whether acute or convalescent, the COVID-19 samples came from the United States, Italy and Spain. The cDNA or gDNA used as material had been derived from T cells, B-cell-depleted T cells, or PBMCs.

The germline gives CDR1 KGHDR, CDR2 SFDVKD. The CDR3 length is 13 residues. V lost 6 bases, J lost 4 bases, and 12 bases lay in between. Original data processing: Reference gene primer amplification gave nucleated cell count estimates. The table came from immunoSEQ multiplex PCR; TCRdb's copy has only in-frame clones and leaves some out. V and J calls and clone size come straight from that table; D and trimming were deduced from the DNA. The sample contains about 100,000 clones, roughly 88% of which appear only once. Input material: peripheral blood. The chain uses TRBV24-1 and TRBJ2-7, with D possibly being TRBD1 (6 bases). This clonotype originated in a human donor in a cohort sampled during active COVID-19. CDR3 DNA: TGTGCCACCAGTCCGTCGCAGGGGTACGAGCAGTACTTC. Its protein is CATSPSQGYEQYF.